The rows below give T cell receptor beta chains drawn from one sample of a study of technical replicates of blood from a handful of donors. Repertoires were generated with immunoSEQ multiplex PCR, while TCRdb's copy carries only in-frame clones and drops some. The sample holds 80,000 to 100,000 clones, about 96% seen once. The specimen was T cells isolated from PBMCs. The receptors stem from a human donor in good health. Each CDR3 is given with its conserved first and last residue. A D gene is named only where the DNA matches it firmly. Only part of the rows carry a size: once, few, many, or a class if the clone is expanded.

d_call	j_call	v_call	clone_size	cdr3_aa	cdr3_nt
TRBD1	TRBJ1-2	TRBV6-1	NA	CASSEVQGPPNYGYTF	TGTGCCAGCAGTGAGGTACAGGGGCCCCCTAACTATGGCTACACCTTC
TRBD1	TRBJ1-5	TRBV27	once	CASSQTGGEQPQHF	TGTGCCAGCAGTCAGACAGGGGGGGAACAGCCCCAGCATTTT
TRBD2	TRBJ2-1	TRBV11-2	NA	CASSSSGLAFEQFF	TGTGCCAGCAGCTCCTCGGGACTAGCGTTTGAGCAGTTCTTC
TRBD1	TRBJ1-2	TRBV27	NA	CASSQGQGHYGYTF	TGTGCCAGCAGTCAGGGACAGGGCCACTATGGCTACACCTTC
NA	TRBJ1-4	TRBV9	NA	CASTRDSNEKLFF	TGTGCCAGCACCAGGGATTCTAATGAAAAACTGTTTTTT
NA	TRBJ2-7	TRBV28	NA	CASRIQREINEQYF	TGTGCCAGCAGGATTCAGAGGGAGATCAACGAGCAGTACTTC
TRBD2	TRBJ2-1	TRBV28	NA	CASSLGGRASNEQFF	TGTGCCAGCAGTTTGGGCGGGAGGGCCTCAAATGAGCAGTTCTTC
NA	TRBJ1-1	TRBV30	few	CAWTRGPEAFF	TGTGCCTGGACCAGGGGCCCTGAAGCTTTCTTT
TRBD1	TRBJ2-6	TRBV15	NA	CATSIMTGTYSGANVLTF	TGTGCCACCAGCATTATGACAGGGACGTACTCTGGGGCCAACGTCCTGACTTTC
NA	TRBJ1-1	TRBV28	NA	CASRQGPVPNTEAFF	TGTGCCAGCAGACAGGGACCAGTTCCGAACACTGAAGCTTTCTTT
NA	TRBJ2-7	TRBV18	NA	CASSPRTATYEQYF	TGTGCCAGCTCACCTCGTACAGCAACCTACGAGCAGTACTTC
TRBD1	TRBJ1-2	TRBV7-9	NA	CASSPYYVGQADGYTF	TGTGCCAGCAGCCCCTACTATGTCGGACAGGCGGATGGCTACACCTTC
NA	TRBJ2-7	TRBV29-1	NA	CSVAALSYEQYF	TGCAGCGTTGCAGCGCTATCCTACGAGCAGTACTTC
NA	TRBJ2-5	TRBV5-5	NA	CASSLEGGINSETQYF	TGTGCCAGCAGCTTGGAAGGGGGAATAAACTCGGAGACCCAGTACTTC
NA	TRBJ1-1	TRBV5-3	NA	CARSLGTGCTEAFF	TGTGCCAGAAGCTTGGGTACAGGGTGTACTGAAGCTTTCTTT
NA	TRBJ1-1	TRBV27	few	CASSFRTEAFF	TGTGCCAGCAGTTTCCGGACTGAAGCTTTCTTT
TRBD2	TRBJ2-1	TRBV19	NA	CASSIGPTSGTYNEQFF	TGTGCCAGTAGTATAGGCCCGACTAGCGGAACTTACAATGAGCAGTTCTTC
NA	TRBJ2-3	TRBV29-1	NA	CSPWAASTDTQYF	TGCAGCCCCTGGGCAGCTAGCACAGATACGCAGTATTTT
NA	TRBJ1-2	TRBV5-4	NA	CASSGSYYGYTF	TGTGCCAGCAGCGGCTCCTACTATGGCTACACCTTC
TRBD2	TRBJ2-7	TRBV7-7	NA	CASSLRAGATYEQYF	TGTGCTAGCAGCTTACGGGCGGGAGCGACCTACGAGCAGTACTTC
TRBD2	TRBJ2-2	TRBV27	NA	CASSLAGGTFTGELFF	TGTGCCAGCAGTTTGGCGGGAGGGACTTTCACCGGGGAGCTGTTTTTT
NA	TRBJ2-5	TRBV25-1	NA	CASSWSAAQYF	TGTGCCAGCAGTTGGTCGGCGGCCCAGTACTTC
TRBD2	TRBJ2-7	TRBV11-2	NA	CASSLGLAGFWLNEQYF	TGTGCCAGCAGCTTAGGCCTAGCGGGCTTCTGGTTAAACGAGCAGTACTTC
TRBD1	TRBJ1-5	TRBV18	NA	CASSKTGTGDPYSNQPQHF	TGTGCCAGCTCAAAGACCGGGACAGGGGACCCATATAGCAATCAGCCCCAGCATTTT
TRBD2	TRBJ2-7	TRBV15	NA	CATSSPWEGSYEQYF	TGTGCCACCAGCAGTCCCTGGGAGGGTTCCTACGAGCAGTACTTC
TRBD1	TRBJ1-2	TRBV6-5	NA	CASSYLTGNYGYTF	TGTGCCAGCAGTTACTTGACAGGGAACTATGGCTACACCTTC
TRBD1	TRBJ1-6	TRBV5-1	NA	CASSFSGGADSPLHF	TGCGCCAGCAGCTTTTCAGGGGGCGCCGATTCACCCCTCCACTTT
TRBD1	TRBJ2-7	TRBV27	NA	CASSHSTGSGFYEQYF	TGTGCCAGCAGCCATTCGACAGGGTCGGGATTCTACGAGCAGTACTTC
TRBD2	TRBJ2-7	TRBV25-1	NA	CASSVLAGAYEQYF	TGTGCCAGCAGTGTACTAGCGGGAGCCTACGAGCAGTACTTC
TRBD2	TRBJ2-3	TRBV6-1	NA	CASSELWLAGESDTQYF	TGTGCCAGCAGTGAACTATGGCTAGCGGGAGAGTCAGATACGCAGTATTTT
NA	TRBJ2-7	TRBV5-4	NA	CASSFGPSEQYF	TGTGCCAGCAGCTTCGGTCCTTCTGAGCAGTACTTC
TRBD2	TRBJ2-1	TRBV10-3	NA	CAISDRSGRTGEQFF	TGTGCCATCAGTGATAGAAGCGGGAGAACGGGAGAGCAGTTCTTC
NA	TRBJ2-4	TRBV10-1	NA	CASSDKYGGRGYF	TGCGCCAGCAGTGATAAATATGGGGGCCGGGGGTACTTC
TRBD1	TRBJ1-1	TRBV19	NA	CASKYRQGLNTEAFF	TGTGCCAGTAAATATCGACAGGGACTGAACACTGAAGCTTTCTTT
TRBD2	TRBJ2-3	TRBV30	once	CAWSVVGGRGSDTQYF	TGTGCCTGGAGTGTGGTCGGCGGGAGGGGCTCAGATACGCAGTATTTT
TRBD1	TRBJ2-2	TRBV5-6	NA	CASRPTGGSTGELFF	TGTGCCAGCAGACCTACAGGGGGCTCTACCGGGGAGCTGTTTTTT
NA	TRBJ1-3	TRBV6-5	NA	CASSYAGGGGNTIYF	TGTGCCAGCAGTTACGCAGGAGGAGGCGGAAACACCATATATTTT
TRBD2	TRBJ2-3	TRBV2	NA	CASSVRGLTSGTDTQYF	TGTGCCAGCAGTGTTAGGGGTCTGACTAGCGGTACAGATACGCAGTATTTT
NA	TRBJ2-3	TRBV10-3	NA	CAISENAGTQYF	TGTGCCATCAGTGAGAACGCAGGTACGCAGTATTTT
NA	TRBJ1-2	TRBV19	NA	CASSIVQGIYTF	TGTGCCAGTAGTATAGTCCAGGGGATCTACACCTTC
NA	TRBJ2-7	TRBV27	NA	CASSPQGYYEQYF	TGTGCCAGCAGCCCTCAGGGGTACTACGAGCAGTACTTC
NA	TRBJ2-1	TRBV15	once	CATNKAVSSYNEQFF	TGTGCCACCAACAAAGCGGTAAGCTCCTACAATGAGCAGTTCTTC
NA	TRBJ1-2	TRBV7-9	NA	CASSRGQSDYGYTF	TGTGCCAGCAGTCGTGGACAGAGCGACTATGGCTACACCTTC
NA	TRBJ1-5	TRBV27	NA	CASSFRANQPQHF	TGTGCCAGCAGTTTCAGGGCCAATCAGCCCCAGCATTTT
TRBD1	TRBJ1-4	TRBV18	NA	CASSPSGGVGEKLFF	TGTGCCAGCTCACCCTCAGGGGGCGTAGGTGAAAAACTGTTTTTT
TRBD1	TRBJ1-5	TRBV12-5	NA	CASGAQGGNQPQHF	TGTGCTAGTGGGGCTCAGGGGGGCAATCAGCCCCAGCATTTT
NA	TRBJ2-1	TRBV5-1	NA	CASSLEYGQAYNEQFF	TGCGCCAGCAGCTTGGAGTACGGTCAGGCATACAATGAGCAGTTCTTC
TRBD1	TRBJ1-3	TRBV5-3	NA	CARSFTGTGHPGNTIYF	TGTGCCAGAAGCTTTACCGGGACAGGGCACCCTGGAAACACCATATATTTT
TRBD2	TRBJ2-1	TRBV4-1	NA	CASSQWSGGKYNEQFF	TGCGCCAGCAGCCAGTGGAGCGGGGGGAAATACAATGAGCAGTTCTTC
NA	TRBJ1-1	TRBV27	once	CASAGGSGAFF	TGTGCCAGCGCCGGGGGATCAGGAGCTTTCTTT
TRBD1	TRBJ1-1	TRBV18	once	CASSPQGGDLQNTEAFF	TGTGCCAGCTCACCCCAGGGGGGTGACTTACAGAACACTGAAGCTTTCTTT
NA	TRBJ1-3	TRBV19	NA	CASSIVSGNGNTIYF	TGTGCCAGTAGTATAGTTTCCGGGAACGGAAACACCATATATTTT
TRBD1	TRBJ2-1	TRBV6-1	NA	CASSEAGQGAIEQFF	TGTGCCAGCAGTGAAGCAGGACAGGGGGCCATTGAGCAGTTCTTC
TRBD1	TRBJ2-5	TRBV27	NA	CASSFSTGAYQETQYF	TGTGCCAGCAGTTTCTCAACAGGGGCCTACCAAGAGACCCAGTACTTC
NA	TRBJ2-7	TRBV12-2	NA	CASRFSGSISYEQYF	TGTGCAAGTCGCTTTAGCGGGAGTATCTCCTACGAGCAGTACTTC